The sample holds a few counts of the clone carrying this T cell receptor beta chain. Its antigen is currently unknown. The data belong to a study of naive and memory T cell subsets. Study-level findings and limits: This RNA-based method may be sensitive to activation-related transcript changes.

V trimming: 3 bases; J trimming: 3 bases; junction bases outside the gene matches: 5. This CDR3 contains 16 residues. Per the germline V gene, CDR1 is LNHDA and CDR2 is SQIVND (reference sequence). An oligonucleotide containing a UMI was ligated to the 3' end of TCR cDNA. Adult healthy volunteers gave 2.5 ml peripheral blood for whole-blood RNA. The SP2 primer and nested alpha and beta constant region primers amplified ligated cDNA in four rounds. TCRdb called the 5' RACE reads again in MiXCR, with one record for every CDR3 protein. The sample shows roughly 56,000 distinct CDR3 sequences, 5.5% to 8.5% of them seen only once.

This receptor was obtained from a male donor in good health. The rearrangement uses TRBV19 and TRBJ2-1; 10 bases line up with TRBD2. The CDR3 sequence: CASSMVGLADYNEQFF. In DNA, the CDR3 is TGTGCCAGTAGTATGGTCGGACTAGCGGACTACAATGAGCAGTTCTTC.